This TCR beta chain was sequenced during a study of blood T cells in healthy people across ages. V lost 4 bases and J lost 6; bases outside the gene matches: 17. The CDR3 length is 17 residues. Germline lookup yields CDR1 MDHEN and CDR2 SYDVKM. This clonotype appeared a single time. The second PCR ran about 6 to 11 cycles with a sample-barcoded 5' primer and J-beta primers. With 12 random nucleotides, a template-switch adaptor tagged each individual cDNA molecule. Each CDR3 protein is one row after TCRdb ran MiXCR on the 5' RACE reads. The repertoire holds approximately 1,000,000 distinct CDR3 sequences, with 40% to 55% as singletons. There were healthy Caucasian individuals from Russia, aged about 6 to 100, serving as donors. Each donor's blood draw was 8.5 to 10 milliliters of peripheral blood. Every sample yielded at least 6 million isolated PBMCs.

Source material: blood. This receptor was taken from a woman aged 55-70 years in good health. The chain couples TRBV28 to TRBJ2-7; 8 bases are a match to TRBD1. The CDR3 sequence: CASSSYDQGALSGEQYF. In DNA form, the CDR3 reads TGTGCCAGCAGTTCCTACGATCAGGGGGCTCTTTCGGGCGAGCAGTACTTC.